Detailed here is one TCR beta chain. What it binds is unknown. This entry comes from a study of cytomegalovirus exposure and HLA in healthy donors. Across the study: Among approximately 390 genotyped donors, about 80% fell in the Caucasian-associated ancestry cluster. Study outcomes and limitations: Fewer N-insertions than the roughly 630-donor mean were reportedly shown by an Asian-associated ancestry cluster in a later analysis.

PCR involved 60 Vbeta and 13 Jbeta primers. Profiling relied on immunoSEQ multiplex PCR, and the TCRdb table lists in-frame clones only, not all of them. The table records over 250,000 clones, 75% to 90% of them present only once. From germline, CDR1 is MNHEY and CDR2 SVGAGI. V lost 5 bases and J lost 3, with 16 bases in between. This CDR3 has 15 amino acids. What was sequenced was PBMCs. The chain links TRBV6-5 to TRBJ1-2; tentative D call: TRBD1 (6 bases). The source of this sequence is a man aged 35 to 55 in good health and CMV-seropositive. CDR3 region: CASSKQGDGDYGYTF. The CDR3 region has the DNA TGTGCCAGCAGTAAACAGGGAGATGGTGACTATGGCTACACCTTC.